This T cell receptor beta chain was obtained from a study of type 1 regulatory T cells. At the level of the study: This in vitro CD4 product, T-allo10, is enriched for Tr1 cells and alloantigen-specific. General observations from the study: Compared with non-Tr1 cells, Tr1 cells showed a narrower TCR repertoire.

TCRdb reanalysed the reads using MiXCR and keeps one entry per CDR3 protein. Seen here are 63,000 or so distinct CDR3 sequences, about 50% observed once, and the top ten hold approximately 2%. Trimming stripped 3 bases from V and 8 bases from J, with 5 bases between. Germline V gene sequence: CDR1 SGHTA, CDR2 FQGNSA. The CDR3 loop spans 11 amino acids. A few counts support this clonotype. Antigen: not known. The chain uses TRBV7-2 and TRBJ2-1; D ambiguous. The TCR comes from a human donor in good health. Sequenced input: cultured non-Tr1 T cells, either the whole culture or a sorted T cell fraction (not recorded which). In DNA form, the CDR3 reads TGTGCCAGCAGCTTTAGCCATGAGCAGTTCTTC. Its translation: CASSFSHEQFF.